The 6 T cell receptor beta chains below come from one sample, sequenced in a study of cytomegalovirus exposure and HLA in healthy donors. In the PCR, 60 Vbeta and 13 Jbeta primers were used. Produced via immunoSEQ multiplex PCR; TCRdb's table is partial and in-frame only. The sample shows 90,000 or so clones, approximately 80% of them seen only once. Input material: PBMCs. All receptors derive from a woman aged 45-59 years in good health and CMV-seropositive.

This chain uses TRBV5-1 with TRBJ1-2; no firm D call. This CDR3 spans 14 amino acids. The ends were cut back, 4 bases at V and 4 bases at J, with 14 bases in the middle. Germline CDR1 SGHRS, CDR2 YFSETQ. The CDR3 reads CASSLGTMSYGYTF. For the CDR3, the DNA is TGCGCCAGCAGCCTCGGTACCATGAGCTATGGCTACACCTTC.

This chain uses TRBV2 with TRBJ1-3; 9 bases align to TRBD1. Germline values: CDR1 SNHLY, CDR2 FYNNEI. Trimming at V came to 6 bases and at J to 4 bases, leaving 7 bases not matched to a gene. The CDR3 sequence is 15 residues long. CDR3 sequence: CASSQDRGRGNTIYF. CDR3 nucleotides: TGTGCCAGCAGCCAGGACAGGGGACGCGGAAACACCATATATTTT.

CDR3 in amino acids: CASSLGPIYEQYF. DNA of the CDR3: TGTGCCAGCAGCCTGGGGCCGATCTACGAGCAGTACTTC. The V and J genes are TRBV7-2 and TRBJ2-7; tentatively, D is TRBD1 (5 bases). Trimming took 5 bases from V and 3 from J, leaving 11 bases between them. Per the germline V gene, CDR1 is SGHTA and CDR2 is FQGNSA. The CDR3 contains 13 residues.

This chain uses TRBV5-1 with TRBJ2-6; perhaps TRBD1 as D (6 bases). V lost 4 bases and J lost 4, with 21 bases in between. This CDR3 has 18 residues. Germline V gene sequence: CDR1 SGHRS, CDR2 YFSETQ. The CDR3, as DNA: TGCGCCAGCAGCCCATCGACAGGACGCGTATCCGGGGCCAACGTCCTGACTTTC. It is translated as CASSPSTGRVSGANVLTF.

The rearrangement links TRBV5-4 to TRBJ2-7, with 7 bases fitting TRBD1. The germline gives CDR1 SGHNT, CDR2 YYREEE (reference sequence). J was trimmed by 2 bases and V by 4 bases; bases with no gene match: 3. This CDR3 region has 13 residues. In DNA form, the CDR3 reads TGTGCCAGCAGCCGACAGGGTCCCTACGAGCAGTACTTC. It codes for CASSRQGPYEQYF.

This chain uses TRBV27 with TRBJ2-3; D is perhaps TRBD2 (6 bases). Germline V gene lookup returns CDR1 MNHEY and CDR2 SMNVEV (reference sequence). The CDR3 runs to 13 residues. Trimming took off 4 bases at V and 8 bases at J, with 13 bases between the two ends. The CDR3 here is CASSWGVVGTQYF. The CDR3 DNA sequence: TGTGCCAGCAGTTGGGGGGTGGTAGGTACGCAGTATTTT.